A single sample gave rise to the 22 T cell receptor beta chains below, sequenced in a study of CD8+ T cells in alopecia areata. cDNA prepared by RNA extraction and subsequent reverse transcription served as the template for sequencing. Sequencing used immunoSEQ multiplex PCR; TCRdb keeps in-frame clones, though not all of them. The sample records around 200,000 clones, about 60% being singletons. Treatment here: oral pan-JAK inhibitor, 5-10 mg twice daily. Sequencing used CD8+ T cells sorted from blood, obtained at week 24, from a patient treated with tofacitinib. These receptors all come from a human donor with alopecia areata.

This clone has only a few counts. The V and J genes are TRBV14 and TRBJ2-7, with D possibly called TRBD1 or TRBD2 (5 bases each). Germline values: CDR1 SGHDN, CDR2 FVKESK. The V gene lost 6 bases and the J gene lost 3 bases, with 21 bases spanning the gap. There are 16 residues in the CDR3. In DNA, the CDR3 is TGTGCCAGCAGTTTAGGACACCGGGACCCCCTCTACGAGCAGTACTTC. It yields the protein CASSLGHRDPLYEQYF.

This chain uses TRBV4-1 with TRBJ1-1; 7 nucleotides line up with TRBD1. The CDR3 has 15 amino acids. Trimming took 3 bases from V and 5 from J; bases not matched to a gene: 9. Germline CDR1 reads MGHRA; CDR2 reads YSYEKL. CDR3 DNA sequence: TGCGCCAGCAGCCAGGTTAGGGGGCGAGATACTGAAGCTTTCTTT. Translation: CASSQVRGRDTEAFF.

The CDR3 bases are TGTGCCAGCAGGGCAGGGATGGTTCTTGCTACGGGGGAGCAGTACTTC. It yields the protein CASRAGMVLATGEQYF. The J gene is TRBJ2-7, the V gene TRBV5-6; D might be TRBD1 or TRBD2, each matching 5 bases. The CDR3 has 16 residues. CDR1 SGHDT and CDR2 YYEEEE come from the germline V gene. The ends were cut back, 5 bases at V and 7 bases at J, with 25 bases in the middle.

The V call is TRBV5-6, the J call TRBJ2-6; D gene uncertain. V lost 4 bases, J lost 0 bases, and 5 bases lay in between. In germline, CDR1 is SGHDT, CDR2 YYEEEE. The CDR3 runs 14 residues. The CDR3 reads CASSPFSGANVLTF. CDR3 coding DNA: TGTGCCAGCAGCCCCTTCTCTGGGGCCAACGTCCTGACTTTC.

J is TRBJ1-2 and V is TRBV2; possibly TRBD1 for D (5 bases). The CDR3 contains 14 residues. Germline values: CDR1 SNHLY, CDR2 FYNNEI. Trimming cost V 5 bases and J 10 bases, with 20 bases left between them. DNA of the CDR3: TGTGCCAGCAGTTTGACGATATCTAGGGGTGACTACACCTTC. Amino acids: CASSLTISRGDYTF.

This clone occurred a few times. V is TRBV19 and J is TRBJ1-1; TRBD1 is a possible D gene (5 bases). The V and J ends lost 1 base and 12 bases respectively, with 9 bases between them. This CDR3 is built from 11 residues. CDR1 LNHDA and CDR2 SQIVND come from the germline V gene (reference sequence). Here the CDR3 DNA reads TGTGCCAGTAGTATAGGCGGGGGAACTTTCTTT. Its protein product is CASSIGGGTFF.

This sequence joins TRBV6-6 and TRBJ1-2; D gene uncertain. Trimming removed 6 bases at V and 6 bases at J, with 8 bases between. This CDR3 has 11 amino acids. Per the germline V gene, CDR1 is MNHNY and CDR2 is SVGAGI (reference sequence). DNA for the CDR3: TGTGCCAGCAGGCTAGGAAATGGCTACACCTTC. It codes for CASRLGNGYTF.

The CDR3 sequence: CSVEKTGANVLTF. DNA for the CDR3: TGCAGCGTTGAGAAGACTGGGGCCAACGTCCTGACTTTC. The chain joins TRBV29-1 to TRBJ2-6; D is unresolved. The V gene's germline CDR1 is SQVTM and CDR2 ANQGSEA. The length of the CDR3 is 13 residues. Trimming took off 3 bases at V and 2 bases at J, with 5 bases between the two ends.

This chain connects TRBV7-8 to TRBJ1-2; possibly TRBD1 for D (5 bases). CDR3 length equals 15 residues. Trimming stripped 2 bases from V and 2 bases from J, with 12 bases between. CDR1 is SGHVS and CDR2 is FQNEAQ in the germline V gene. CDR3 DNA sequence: TGTGCCAGCAGCTTAAGCACGGGGCTGAACTATGGCTACACCTTC. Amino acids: CASSLSTGLNYGYTF.

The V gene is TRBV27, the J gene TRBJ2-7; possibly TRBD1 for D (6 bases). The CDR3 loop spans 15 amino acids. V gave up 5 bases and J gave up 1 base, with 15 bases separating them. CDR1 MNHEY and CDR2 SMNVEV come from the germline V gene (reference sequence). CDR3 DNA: TGTGCCAGCAGTCCCAGGACAGTGCCATCCTACGAGCAGTACTTC. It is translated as CASSPRTVPSYEQYF.

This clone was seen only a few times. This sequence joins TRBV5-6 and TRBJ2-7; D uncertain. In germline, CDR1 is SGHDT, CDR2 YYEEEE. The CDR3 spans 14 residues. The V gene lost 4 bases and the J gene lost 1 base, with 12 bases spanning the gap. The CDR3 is CASSRPTKSYEQYF. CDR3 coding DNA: TGTGCCAGCAGCCGGCCGACAAAATCCTACGAGCAGTACTTC. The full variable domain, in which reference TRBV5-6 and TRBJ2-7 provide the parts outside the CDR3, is DAGVTQSPTHLIKTRGQQVTLRCSPKSGHDTVSWYQQALGQGPQFIFQYYEEEERQRGNFPDRFSGHQFPNYSSELNVNALLLGDSALYLCASSRPTKSYEQYFGPGTRLTVT.

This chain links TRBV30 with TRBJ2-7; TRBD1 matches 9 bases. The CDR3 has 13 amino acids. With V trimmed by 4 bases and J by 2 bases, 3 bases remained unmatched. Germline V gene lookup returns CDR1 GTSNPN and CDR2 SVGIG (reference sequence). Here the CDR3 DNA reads TGTGCCTGGACTGGGACAGGGACCTACGAGCAGTACTTC. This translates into CAWTGTGTYEQYF. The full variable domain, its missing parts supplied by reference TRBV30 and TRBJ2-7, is SQTIHQWPATLVQPVGSPLSLECTVEGTSNPNLYWYRQAAGRGLQLLFYSVGIGQISSEVPQNLSASRPQDRQFILSSKKLLLSDSGFYLCAWTGTGTYEQYFGPGTRLTVT.

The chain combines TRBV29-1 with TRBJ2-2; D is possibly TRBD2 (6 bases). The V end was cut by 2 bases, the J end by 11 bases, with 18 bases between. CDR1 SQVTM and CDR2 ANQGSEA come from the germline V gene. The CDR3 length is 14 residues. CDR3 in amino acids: CSVELAGQRVELFF. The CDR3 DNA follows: TGCAGCGTTGAATTGGCGGGGCAGAGGGTCGAGCTGTTTTTT.

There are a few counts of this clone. In DNA, the CDR3 is TGTGCCTGGAGTACTGGGACGGGGGGCACAGATACGCAGTATTTT. Protein product: CAWSTGTGGTDTQYF. The chain uses TRBV30 and TRBJ2-3, with D possibly matching TRBD2 (6 bases). Germline CDR1 is GTSNPN and CDR2 is SVGIG (reference sequence). The CDR3 totals 15 residues. The V end was cut by 2 bases, the J end by 1 base, with 13 bases between.

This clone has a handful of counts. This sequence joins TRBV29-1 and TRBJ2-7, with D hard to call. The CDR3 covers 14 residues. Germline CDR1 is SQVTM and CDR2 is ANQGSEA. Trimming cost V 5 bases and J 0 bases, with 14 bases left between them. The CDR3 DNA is TGCAGCGTTCCCCCGACCCGATCCTCCTACGAGCAGTACTTC. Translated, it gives CSVPPTRSSYEQYF.

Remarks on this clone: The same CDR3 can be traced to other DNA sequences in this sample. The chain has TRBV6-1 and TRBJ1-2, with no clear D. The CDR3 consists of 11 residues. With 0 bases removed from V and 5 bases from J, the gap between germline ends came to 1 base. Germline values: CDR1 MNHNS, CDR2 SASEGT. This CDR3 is CASSEAYGYTF. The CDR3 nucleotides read TGTGCCAGCAGTGAAGCGTATGGCTACACCTTC.

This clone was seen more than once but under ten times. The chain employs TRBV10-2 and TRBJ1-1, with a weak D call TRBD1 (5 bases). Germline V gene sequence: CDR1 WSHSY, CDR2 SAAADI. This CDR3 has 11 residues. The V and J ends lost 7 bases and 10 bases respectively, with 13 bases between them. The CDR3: CASIGGNRAFF. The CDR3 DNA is TGCGCCAGCATTGGGGGAAATAGAGCTTTCTTT.

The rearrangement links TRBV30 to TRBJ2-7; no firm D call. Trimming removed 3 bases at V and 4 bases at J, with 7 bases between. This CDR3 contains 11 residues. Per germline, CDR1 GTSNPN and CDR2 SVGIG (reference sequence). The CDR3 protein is CAWSLGYEQYF. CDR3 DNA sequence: TGTGCCTGGAGCCTGGGATACGAGCAGTACTTC.

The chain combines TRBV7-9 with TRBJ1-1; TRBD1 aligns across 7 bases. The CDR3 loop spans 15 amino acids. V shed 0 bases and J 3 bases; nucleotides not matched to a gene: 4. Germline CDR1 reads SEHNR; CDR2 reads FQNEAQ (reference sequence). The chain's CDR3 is CASSLAPTGDTEAFF. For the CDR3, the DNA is TGTGCCAGCAGCTTAGCCCCCACAGGGGACACTGAAGCTTTCTTT.

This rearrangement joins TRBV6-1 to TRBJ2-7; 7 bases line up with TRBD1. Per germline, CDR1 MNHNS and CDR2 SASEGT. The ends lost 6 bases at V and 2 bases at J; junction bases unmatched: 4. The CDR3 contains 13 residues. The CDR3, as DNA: TGTGCCAGCAGCGACAGGGCAACCTACGAGCAGTACTTC. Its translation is CASSDRATYEQYF.

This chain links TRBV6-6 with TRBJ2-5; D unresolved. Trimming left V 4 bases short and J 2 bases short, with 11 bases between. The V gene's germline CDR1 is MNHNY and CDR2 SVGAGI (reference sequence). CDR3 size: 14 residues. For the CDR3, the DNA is TGTGCCAGCAGTTCGGGCAGCCCTCAAGAGACCCAGTACTTC. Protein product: CASSSGSPQETQYF.

The CDR3 spells CAWQKSTIYNEQFF. CDR3 coding DNA: TGTGCCTGGCAGAAGTCGACCATCTACAATGAGCAGTTCTTC. The V and J genes are TRBV30 and TRBJ2-1; the D is unclear. The germline V and J ends were trimmed by 5 bases and 3 bases, with 14 bases remaining between them. Looked up from germline, CDR1 is GTSNPN and CDR2 is SVGIG (reference sequence). The CDR3 is 14 amino acids.